Listed here are 9 T cell receptor beta chains from one sample, sequenced in a study of blood T cell repertoires in COVID-19. The assay was immunoSEQ multiplex PCR, and TCRdb's table has in-frame clones only and misses some. The sample gives around 140,000 clones, 70% to 80% of which show up once; more than 3.5% is in the top ten. The sample was peripheral blood. These receptors all come from a woman aged 80 or over with active or convalescent COVID-19.

This clone was seen a few times. The chain couples TRBV5-1 to TRBJ2-2; tentatively, D is TRBD1 (5 bases). This CDR3 has 14 residues. CDR1 and CDR2 from the germline V gene are SGHRS and YFSETQ. The V end lost 4 bases, the J end lost 8 bases, and 15 bases lay between the germline ends. The CDR3: CASSPRADPGELFF. The CDR3 bases are TGCGCCAGCAGCCCCAGGGCCGATCCGGGGGAGCTGTTTTTT.

The V and J genes are TRBV6-5 and TRBJ2-5; 8 bases are shared with TRBD1. The CDR3 is made up of 14 amino acids. V shed 7 bases and J 4 bases; nucleotides not matched to a gene: 8. CDR1 and CDR2 from the germline V gene are MNHEY and SVGAGI. The CDR3 bases are TGTGCCAGCACCCGAGGACAGGGAGGAGAGACCCAGTACTTC. Translating it yields CASTRGQGGETQYF.

This clone was seen a few times. The chain is built from TRBV2 and TRBJ2-5, with no clear D. The length of the CDR3 is 11 residues. V was shortened by 2 bases and J by 4 bases, with 2 bases between the two germline ends. Germline V CDR1 and CDR2: SNHLY, FYNNEI. CDR3 in amino acids: CASSELETQYF. The CDR3 bases are TGTGCCAGCAGTGAACTAGAGACCCAGTACTTC.

The CDR3 DNA is TGTGCCAGCACTCCACAGGGGCGGTGGAGCAATCAGCCCCAGCATTTT. Translation: CASTPQGRWSNQPQHF. The chain carries TRBV6-4 and TRBJ1-5, with 7 bases lining up with TRBD1. Germline CDR1 reads MRHNA; CDR2 reads SNTAGT. V trimming: 7 bases; J trimming: 1 base; junction bases outside the gene matches: 10. There are 16 residues in the CDR3.

The chain recombines TRBV28 with TRBJ2-3; TRBD1 matches 8 bases. Germline assignment: CDR1 MDHEN and CDR2 SYDVKM. J gave up 1 base and V 2 bases, and 5 bases lay outside the gene matches. The CDR3 contains 16 residues. CDR3 residues: CASSLAAGGGTDTQYF. The CDR3 DNA sequence: TGTGCCAGCAGTTTAGCCGCAGGGGGCGGCACAGATACGCAGTATTTT.

This rearrangement joins TRBV10-3 to TRBJ2-6; D uncertain. This CDR3 is 15 amino acids long. CDR1 and CDR2 from the germline V gene are ENHRY and SYGVKD. Trimming left V 2 bases short and J 0 bases short, with 5 bases between. Here the CDR3 DNA reads TGTGCCATCAGTGAGACAGCCTCTGGGGCCAACGTCCTGACTTTC. It yields the protein CAISETASGANVLTF.

The chain has TRBV25-1 and TRBJ1-1; no reliable D call. This CDR3 is built from 13 residues. Trimming took off 10 bases at V and 1 base at J, with 13 bases between the two ends. The germline CDR1 and CDR2 sequences are MGHDK and SYGVNS. DNA for the CDR3: TGTGCCACCACGCAGGTTGAGAACACTGAAGCTTTCTTT. Amino acids: CATTQVENTEAFF.

The chain carries TRBV11-2 and TRBJ1-2, with a weak D call TRBD1 (6 bases). V lost 5 bases to trimming and J lost 0 bases, with 10 bases between them. Germline assignment: CDR1 SGHAT and CDR2 FQNNGV. The length of the CDR3 is 14 residues. As DNA, the CDR3 is TGTGCCAGCAGCCGATACAGGGCTAACTATGGCTACACCTTC. It yields the protein CASSRYRANYGYTF.

The chain joins TRBV19 to TRBJ2-3; TRBD2 is a possible D gene (6 bases). The CDR3 sequence is 15 residues long. Germline V CDR1 and CDR2: LNHDA, SQIVND (reference sequence). Trimming stripped 5 bases from V and 5 bases from J, with 17 bases between. CDR3 coding DNA: TGTGCCAGTAGTCCCCGGGGGTCGGCCGGAGATACGCAGTATTTT. Residues: CASSPRGSAGDTQYF. Supplemented by reference TRBV19 and TRBJ2-3, the full variable domain reads DGGITQSPKYLFRKEGQNVTLSCEQNLNHDAMYWYRQDPGQGLRLIYYSQIVNDFQKGDIAEGYSVSREKKESFPLTVTSAQKNPTAFYLCASSPRGSAGDTQYFGPGTRLTVL.